Sequencing of this T cell receptor beta chain was carried out in a study of cytomegalovirus exposure and HLA in healthy donors. Study-wide results and caveats: In vitro assays verified that three CMV-associated chains recognized CMV antigens specifically. In a later analysis, TCR beta V- and J-gene trimming showed a link to a missense DCLRE1C variant.

Regarding this clone: The antigen remains undetermined.

Looked up from germline, CDR1 is SNHLY and CDR2 is FYNNEI. The germline V and J ends were trimmed by 8 bases and 6 bases, with 20 bases remaining between them. The CDR3 contains 14 residues. Both 60 Vbeta primers and 13 Jbeta primers went into the PCR. Sequencing used immunoSEQ multiplex PCR; TCRdb keeps in-frame clones, though not all of them. This sample contains fewer than 150,000 clones. While unrecorded immune exposures were likely, the donors were nominally healthy when sampled. V and J are TRBV2 and TRBJ2-7; TRBD2 is a possible D gene (5 bases). The sample consisted of PBMCs. This receptor was identified in an older woman in good health and CMV-seronegative. The CDR3 protein is CASRYGGGSSEQYF. For the CDR3, the DNA is TGTGCCAGCCGCTATGGCGGAGGAAGCTCCGAGCAGTACTTC.